The rows below give T cell receptor beta chains drawn from one sample of a study of blood T cells in healthy people across ages. TCRdb re-derived calls from the 5' RACE reads in MiXCR, one entry per CDR3 protein. This table holds around 600,000 distinct CDR3 sequences, roughly 43% found once. The specimen sequenced was blood. The receptors come from an elderly man in good health. Both conserved end residues are part of each CDR3. A D gene is named only where the DNA matches it firmly. Some rows mark clone size as missing; the rest say once, few, many or name a class of expanded clone.

j_call cdr3_length d_call v_call clone_size cdr3_nt cdr3_aa
TRBJ2-4 16 - TRBV5-1 - TGCGCCAGCAGCTTGGATGGCGGAGGGTTCAAAAACATTCAGTACTTC CASSLDGGGFKNIQYF
TRBJ2-3 14 - TRBV20-1 few TGCAGTGTTCAGGGCCGTACCCAAACAGATACGCAGTATTTT CSVQGRTQTDTQYF
TRBJ2-7 13 - TRBV9 once TGTGCCAGCAGCGTAGCAGCAGGGGACGAGCAGTACTTC CASSVAAGDEQYF
TRBJ2-5 15 - TRBV7-3 few TGTGCCAGCAGCTTAAGTGGTGCAGGAAGTACGGAGCAGTACTTC CASSLSGAGSTEQYF
TRBJ2-3 14 - TRBV20-1 - TGCAGTGCTCGTTCGACCCTAAGCACAGATACGCAGTATTTT CSARSTLSTDTQYF
TRBJ2-1 13 - TRBV18 - TGTGCCAGCTCACGGGCAGCCGACAATGAGCAGTTCTTC CASSRAADNEQFF
TRBJ2-1 14 - TRBV6-6 few TGTGCCAGCAGTTACGATTGGAGGTCCAATGAGCAGTTCTTC CASSYDWRSNEQFF
TRBJ2-7 15 - TRBV12-3/TRBV12-4 few TGTGCCAGCAGTAATTATCCCAGGGGTTCCTACGAGCAGTACTTC CASSNYPRGSYEQYF
TRBJ2-1 15 TRBD1 TRBV6-6 many TGTGCCAGCAGTCCCGGGACAGGGGATTTGGATGAGCAGTTCTTC CASSPGTGDLDEQFF
TRBJ2-1 13 TRBD2 TRBV29-1 few TGCAGCGTTGAACGACTAGCGGACAATGAGCAGTTCTTC CSVERLADNEQFF
TRBJ2-7 15 TRBD2 TRBV20-1 once TGCAGTGCCTACCCTACTAGCGCAAGCTCCTACGAGCAGTACTTC CSAYPTSASSYEQYF
TRBJ2-6 15 - TRBV7-2 - TGTGCCAGCAGCTTAAAGTCCTCTGGGGCCAACGTCCTGACTTTC CASSLKSSGANVLTF
TRBJ2-3 13 - TRBV29-1 many TGCAGCGTTGATCCGGGAAGCACAGATACGCAGTATTTT CSVDPGSTDTQYF
TRBJ2-1 14 TRBD1 TRBV29-1 - TGCAGCGCTGAAGGGGGACAGGGTGTCGATGAGCAGTTCTTC CSAEGGQGVDEQFF
TRBJ2-1 13 TRBD1 TRBV6-2/TRBV6-3 - TGTGCCAGCACCGAAGACAGGGGGTACGAGCAGTTCTTC CASTEDRGYEQFF
TRBJ2-5 14 TRBD2 TRBV6-2/TRBV6-3 - TGTGCCAGCAGCCACCGGACTAGCGAAGAGACCCAGTACTTC CASSHRTSEETQYF
TRBJ2-7 14 TRBD2 TRBV6-6 - TGTGCCAGCACCCATGGGGACTACATTTACGAGCAGTACTTC CASTHGDYIYEQYF
TRBJ1-6 15 TRBD1 TRBV6-5 - TGTGCCAGCGCTACCCTGACAGGGGGCGAATCACCCCTCCACTTT CASATLTGGESPLHF
TRBJ2-1 15 TRBD2 TRBV7-2 - TGTGCCAGCAGCTGGAGTCCGGGACTAGACGATGAGCAGTTCTTC CASSWSPGLDDEQFF
TRBJ2-7 14 - TRBV4-3 - TGCGCCAGCAGCCAAGAACAAGAGGCCTACGAGCAGTACTTC CASSQEQEAYEQYF
TRBJ2-5 12 - TRBV20-1 - TGCAGTGCTAGAGATAGCTCGGAGACCCAGTACTTC CSARDSSETQYF